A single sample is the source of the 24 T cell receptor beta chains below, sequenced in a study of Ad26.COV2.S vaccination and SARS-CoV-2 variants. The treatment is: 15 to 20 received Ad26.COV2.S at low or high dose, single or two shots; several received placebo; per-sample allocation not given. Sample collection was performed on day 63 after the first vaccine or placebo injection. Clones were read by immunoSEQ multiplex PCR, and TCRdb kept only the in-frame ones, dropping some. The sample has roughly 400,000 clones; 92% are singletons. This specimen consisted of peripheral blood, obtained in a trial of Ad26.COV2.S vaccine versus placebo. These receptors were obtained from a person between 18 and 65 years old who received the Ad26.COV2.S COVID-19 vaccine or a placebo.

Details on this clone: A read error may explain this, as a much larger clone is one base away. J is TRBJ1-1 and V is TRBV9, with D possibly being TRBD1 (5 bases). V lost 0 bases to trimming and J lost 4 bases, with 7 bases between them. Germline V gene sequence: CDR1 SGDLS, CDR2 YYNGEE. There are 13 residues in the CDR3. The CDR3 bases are TGTGCCAGCAGCGTAGGAGGGACCACTGAAGCTTTCTTT. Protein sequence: CASSVGGTTEAFF.

CDR3 sequence (DNA): TGCAGTGCTAGAGTAGTGTACGAGCAGTACTTC. This sequence encodes CSARVVYEQYF. V gene TRBV20-1 combines with J gene TRBJ2-7; D not resolved. CDR1 DFQATT and CDR2 SNEGSKA come from the germline V gene (reference sequence). The CDR3 loop spans 11 amino acids. Trimming cost V 1 base and J 4 bases, with 5 bases left between them.

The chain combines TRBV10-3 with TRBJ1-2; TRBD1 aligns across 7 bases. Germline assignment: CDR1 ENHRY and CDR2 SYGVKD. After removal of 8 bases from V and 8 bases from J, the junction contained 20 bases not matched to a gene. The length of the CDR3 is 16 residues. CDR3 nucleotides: TGTGCCATCCATGGTTCAGAGGGCAGGGGGATTCAAGGCTACACCTTC. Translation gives CAIHGSEGRGIQGYTF.

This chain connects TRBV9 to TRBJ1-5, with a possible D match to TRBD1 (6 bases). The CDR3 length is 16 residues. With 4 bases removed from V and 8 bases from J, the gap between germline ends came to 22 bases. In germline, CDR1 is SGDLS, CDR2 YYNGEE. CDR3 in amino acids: CASSRGPRGDWEPQHF. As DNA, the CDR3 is TGTGCCAGCAGCAGAGGACCCAGGGGCGATTGGGAGCCCCAGCATTTT.

As DNA, the CDR3 is TGTGCCAGTAGTTTCGGGACAGGGGGATACGAGCAGTACTTC. Amino acid sequence: CASSFGTGGYEQYF. V gene TRBV19 combines with J gene TRBJ2-7; 11 bases align to TRBD1. The CDR3 is 14 amino acids. The ends lost 5 bases at V and 4 bases at J; junction bases unmatched: 4. Germline assignment: CDR1 LNHDA and CDR2 SQIVND (reference sequence).

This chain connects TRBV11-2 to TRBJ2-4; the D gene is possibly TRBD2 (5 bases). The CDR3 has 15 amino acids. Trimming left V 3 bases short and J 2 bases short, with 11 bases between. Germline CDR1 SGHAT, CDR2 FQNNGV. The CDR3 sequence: CASSLRGLSKNIQYF. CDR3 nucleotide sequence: TGTGCCAGCAGCTTGAGAGGACTCTCCAAAAACATTCAGTACTTC. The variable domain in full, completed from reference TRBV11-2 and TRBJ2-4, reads EAGVAQSPRYKIIEKRQSVAFWCNPISGHATLYWYQQILGQGPKLLIQFQNNGVVDDSQLPKDRFSAERLKGVDSTLKIQPAKLEDSAVYLCASSLRGLSKNIQYFGAGTRLSVL.

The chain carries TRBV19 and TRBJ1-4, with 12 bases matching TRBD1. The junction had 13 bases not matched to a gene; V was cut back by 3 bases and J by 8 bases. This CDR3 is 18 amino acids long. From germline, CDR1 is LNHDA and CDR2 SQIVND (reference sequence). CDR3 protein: CASSIVGQGAFGLEKLFF. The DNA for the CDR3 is TGTGCCAGTAGTATCGTGGGACAGGGGGCCTTCGGTTTGGAAAAACTGTTTTTT.

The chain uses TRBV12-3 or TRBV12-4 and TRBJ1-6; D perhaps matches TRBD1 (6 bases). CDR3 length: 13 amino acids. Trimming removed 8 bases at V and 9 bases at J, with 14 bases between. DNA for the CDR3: TGTGCCAGCTCATGGGCAGGGGCTTCACCCCTCCACTTT. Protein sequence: CASSWAGASPLHF.

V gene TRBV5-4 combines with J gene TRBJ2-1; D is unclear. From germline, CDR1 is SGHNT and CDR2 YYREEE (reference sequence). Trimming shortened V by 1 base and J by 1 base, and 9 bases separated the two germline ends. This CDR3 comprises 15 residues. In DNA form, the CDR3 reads TGTGCCAGCAGCTTGTTGTCGTCGTCCTACAATGAGCAGTTCTTC. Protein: CASSLLSSSYNEQFF.

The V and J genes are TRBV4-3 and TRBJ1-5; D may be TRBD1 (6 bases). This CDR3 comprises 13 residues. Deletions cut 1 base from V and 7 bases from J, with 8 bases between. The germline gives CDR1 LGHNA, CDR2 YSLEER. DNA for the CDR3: TGCGCCAGCAGCCAAGTTCAGGGGCAGCCCCAGCATTTT. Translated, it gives CASSQVQGQPQHF.

The CDR3 sequence: CASSQYQSGEAFF. CDR3 in DNA: TGTGCCAGTAGTCAGTACCAAAGTGGTGAAGCTTTCTTT. The chain carries TRBV19 and TRBJ1-1; D unclear. Trimming removed 5 bases at V and 7 bases at J, with 14 bases between. The CDR3 consists of 13 residues. Looked up from germline, CDR1 is LNHDA and CDR2 is SQIVND (reference sequence).

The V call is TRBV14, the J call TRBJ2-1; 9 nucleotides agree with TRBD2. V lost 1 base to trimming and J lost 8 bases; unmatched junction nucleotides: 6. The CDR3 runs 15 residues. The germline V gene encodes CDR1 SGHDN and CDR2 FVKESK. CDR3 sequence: CASSQVTGLADEQFF. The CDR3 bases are TGTGCCAGCAGCCAAGTCACGGGACTAGCAGATGAGCAGTTCTTC. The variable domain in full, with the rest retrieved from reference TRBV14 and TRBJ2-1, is EAGVTQFPSHSVIEKGQTVTLRCDPISGHDNLYWYRRVMGKEIKFLLHFVKESKQDESGMPNNRFLAERTGGTYSTLKVQPAELEDSGVYFCASSQVTGLADEQFFGPGTRLTVL.

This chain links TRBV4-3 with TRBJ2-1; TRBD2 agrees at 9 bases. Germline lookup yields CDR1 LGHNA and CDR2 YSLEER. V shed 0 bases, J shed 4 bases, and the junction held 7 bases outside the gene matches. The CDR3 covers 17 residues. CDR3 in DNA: TGCGCCAGCAGCCAAGATCTACCGGGACTAGCTTACAATGAGCAGTTCTTC. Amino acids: CASSQDLPGLAYNEQFF.

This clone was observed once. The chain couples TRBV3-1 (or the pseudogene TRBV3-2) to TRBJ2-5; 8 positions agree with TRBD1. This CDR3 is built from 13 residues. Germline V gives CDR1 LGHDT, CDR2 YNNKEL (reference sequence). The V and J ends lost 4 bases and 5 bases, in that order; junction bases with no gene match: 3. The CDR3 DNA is TGTGCCAGCAGCCGGGACAGGCCGGAGACCCAGTACTTC. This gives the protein CASSRDRPETQYF.

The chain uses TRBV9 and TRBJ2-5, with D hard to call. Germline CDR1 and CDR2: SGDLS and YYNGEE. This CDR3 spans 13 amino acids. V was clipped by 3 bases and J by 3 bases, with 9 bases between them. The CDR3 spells CASSAPLEETQYF. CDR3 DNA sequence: TGTGCCAGCAGCGCCCCGCTTGAAGAGACCCAGTACTTC. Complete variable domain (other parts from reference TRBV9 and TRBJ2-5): DSGVTQTPKHLITATGQRVTLRCSPRSGDLSVYWYQQSLDQGLQFLIQYYNGEERAKGNILERFSAQQFPDLHSELNLSSLELGDSALYFCASSAPLEETQYFGPGTRLLVL.

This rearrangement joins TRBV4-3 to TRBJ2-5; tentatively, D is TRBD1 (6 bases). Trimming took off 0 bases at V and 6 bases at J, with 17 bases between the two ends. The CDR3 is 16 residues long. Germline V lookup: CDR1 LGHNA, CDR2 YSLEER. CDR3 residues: CASSQDIGQPAKTQYF. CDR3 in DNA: TGCGCCAGCAGCCAAGATATAGGACAGCCTGCGAAGACCCAGTACTTC.

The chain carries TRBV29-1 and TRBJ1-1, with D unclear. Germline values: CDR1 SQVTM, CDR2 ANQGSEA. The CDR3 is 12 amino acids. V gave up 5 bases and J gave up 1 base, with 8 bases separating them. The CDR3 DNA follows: TGCAGCGTTTTATGGCAGAACACTGAAGCTTTCTTT. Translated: CSVLWQNTEAFF. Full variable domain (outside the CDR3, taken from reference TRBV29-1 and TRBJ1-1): SAVISQKPSRDICQRGTSLTIQCQVDSQVTMMFWYRQQPGQSLTLIATANQGSEATYESGFVIDKFPISRPNLTFSTLTVSNMSPEDSSIYLCSVLWQNTEAFFGQGTRLTVV.

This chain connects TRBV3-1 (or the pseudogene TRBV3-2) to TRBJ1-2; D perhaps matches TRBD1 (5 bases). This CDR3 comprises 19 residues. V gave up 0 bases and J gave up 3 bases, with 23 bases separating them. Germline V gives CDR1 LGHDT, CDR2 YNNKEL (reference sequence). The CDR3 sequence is CASSQDYEGRWIRDYGYTF. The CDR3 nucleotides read TGTGCCAGCAGCCAAGATTATGAGGGGCGCTGGATTCGAGACTATGGCTACACCTTC.

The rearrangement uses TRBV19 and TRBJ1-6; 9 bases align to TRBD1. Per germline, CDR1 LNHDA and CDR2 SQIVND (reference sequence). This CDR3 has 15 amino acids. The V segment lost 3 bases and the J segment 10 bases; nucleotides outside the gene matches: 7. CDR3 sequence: CASSMDRGGRSPLHF. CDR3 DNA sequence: TGTGCCAGTAGTATGGACAGGGGAGGGAGATCACCCCTCCACTTT.

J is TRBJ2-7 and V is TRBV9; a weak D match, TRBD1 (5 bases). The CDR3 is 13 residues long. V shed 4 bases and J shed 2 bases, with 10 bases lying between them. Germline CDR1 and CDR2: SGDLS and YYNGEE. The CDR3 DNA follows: TGTGCCAGCAGCCCTCCCAGGGCCTACGAGCAGTACTTC. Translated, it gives CASSPPRAYEQYF. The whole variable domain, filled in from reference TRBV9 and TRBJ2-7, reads DSGVTQTPKHLITATGQRVTLRCSPRSGDLSVYWYQQSLDQGLQFLIQYYNGEERAKGNILERFSAQQFPDLHSELNLSSLELGDSALYFCASSPPRAYEQYFGPGTRLTVT.

The CDR3 DNA sequence: TGTGCCAGCAGTGCCGGGACAGGGGGCCTCATTATACACTTGAACACCGGGGAGCTGTTTTTT. Translating gives CASSAGTGGLIIHLNTGELFF. The gene calls are TRBV2 and TRBJ2-2; 12 bases match TRBD1. The germline V gene has CDR1 SNHLY and CDR2 FYNNEI. The CDR3 extends over 21 amino acids. J lost 1 base, V lost 4 bases, and 16 bases had no gene match.

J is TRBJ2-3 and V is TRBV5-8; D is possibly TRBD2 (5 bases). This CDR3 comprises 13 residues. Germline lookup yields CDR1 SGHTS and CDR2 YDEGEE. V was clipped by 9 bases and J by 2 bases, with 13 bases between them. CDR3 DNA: TGTGCCATCTCCGGTCGGGACACAGATACGCAGTATTTT. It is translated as CAISGRDTDTQYF.

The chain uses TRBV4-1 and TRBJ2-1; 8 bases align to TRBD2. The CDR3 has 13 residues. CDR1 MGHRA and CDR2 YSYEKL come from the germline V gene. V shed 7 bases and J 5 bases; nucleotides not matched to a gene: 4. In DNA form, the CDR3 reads TGCGCCAGCATGTCGCGGGAGGACAATGAGCAGTTCTTC. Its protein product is CASMSREDNEQFF.

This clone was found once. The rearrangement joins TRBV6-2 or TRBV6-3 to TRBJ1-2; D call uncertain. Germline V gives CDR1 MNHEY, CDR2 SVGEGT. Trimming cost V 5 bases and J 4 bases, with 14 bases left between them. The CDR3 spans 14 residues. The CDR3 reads CASSVADTFYGYTF. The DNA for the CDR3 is TGTGCCAGCAGTGTGGCAGACACCTTCTATGGCTACACCTTC.